A selection of T cell receptor beta chains follows, all from one sample in a study of blood T cell repertoires in COVID-19. TCRdb's copy holds only in-frame clones and misses some; the assay was immunoSEQ multiplex PCR. The repertoire holds some 50,000 clones, with 60% to 85% as singletons. The sample comprised peripheral blood. These receptors were collected from a human donor in a cohort sampled during active COVID-19. CDR3s include the opening cysteine and the closing phenylalanine or tryptophan. D genes are given only for firm matches. Not all rows give a size; the values are once, few, many and, for expanded clones, a class.

V,size,D,J,DNA,CDR3
TRBV2,-,-,TRBJ1-4,TGTGCCAGCAGGGGGCCTTCTAATGAAAAACTGTTTTTT,CASRGPSNEKLFF
TRBV28,-,-,TRBJ1-3,TGTGCCAGCAGTTTACCCCGGCGTAGAGCGACGGGTGGAAACACCATATATTTT,CASSLPRRRATGGNTIYF
TRBV14,-,TRBD1,TRBJ2-7,TGTGCCAGCAGCGAATGGACAGGGGTCTACGAGCAGTACTTC,CASSEWTGVYEQYF
TRBV19,once,TRBD2,TRBJ2-5,TGTGCCAGTAGTATAGCGGGAGGTGCCGCGACCCAGTACTTC,CASSIAGGAATQYF
TRBV5-4,-,-,TRBJ1-3,TGTGCCAGCAGCCCAGCCGGGACTTCAGGAAACACCATATATTTT,CASSPAGTSGNTIYF
TRBV29-1,-,-,TRBJ1-4,TGCAGCGTTACAGGGCAGAGGGGTTTTAATGAAAAACTGTTTTTT,CSVTGQRGFNEKLFF
TRBV4-1,-,TRBD1,TRBJ2-7,TGCGCCAGCAGCCAAGATCCCAGGGGGAGTACCTACGAGCAGTACTTC,CASSQDPRGSTYEQYF
TRBV6-5,-,TRBD2,TRBJ2-7,TGTGCCAGCGTCCCCTACGGGGGGAACGAGCAGTACTTC,CASVPYGGNEQYF
TRBV7-9,-,-,TRBJ1-1,TGTGCCAGCAGCTTCGATTACAGGAACACTGAAGCTTTCTTT,CASSFDYRNTEAFF
TRBV7-8,-,-,TRBJ1-4,TGTGCCAGCAGCTTTTCGCCTATTGAAAAACTGTTTTTT,CASSFSPIEKLFF
TRBV4-3,-,TRBD2,TRBJ2-7,TGCGCCAGCAGCCAAGATCCGGGCGGGAGGGTTTACGAGCAGTACTTC,CASSQDPGGRVYEQYF
TRBV2,few,TRBD1,TRBJ1-1,TGTGCCAGCAGGGAAAACAGGGGGCCGGCTGAAGCTTTCTTT,CASRENRGPAEAFF
TRBV23-1,-,TRBD1,TRBJ2-7,TGCGCCAGCAGCCGGACAGGACCTTACGAGCAGTACTTC,CASSRTGPYEQYF
TRBV3-1/TRBV3-2,-,-,TRBJ2-5,TGTGCCAGCAGCTTGACAGCGCTGCCGGGTGAGACCCAGTACTTC,CASSLTALPGETQYF
TRBV5-4,-,TRBD1,TRBJ1-1,TGTGCCAGCACACTTTTGGGACAGGGGGCGCAGACTGAAGCTTTCTTT,CASTLLGQGAQTEAFF
TRBV6-5,-,-,TRBJ2-5,TGTGCCAGCAGTTACTCGGGGGGGCGATCAGAGACCCAGTACTTC,CASSYSGGRSETQYF
TRBV6-2/TRBV6-3,-,-,TRBJ1-5,TGTGCCAGCAGCAGCCCCCCCCTCACGAGGCTTGCCTTCAATCAGCCCCAGCATTTT,CASSSPPLTRLAFNQPQHF
TRBV6-5,-,-,TRBJ2-7,TGTGCCAGCCAATCCCCGTGGCGGGACGAGCAGTACTTC,CASQSPWRDEQYF
TRBV5-4,few,TRBD2,TRBJ2-5,TGTGCCAGCAGCAAGGGGACTAGCGGATTCCAAGAGACCCAGTACTTC,CASSKGTSGFQETQYF
TRBV7-3,-,TRBD1,TRBJ1-1,TGTGCCAGCAGCCTCACAGGGGGCGGGAACACTGAAGCTTTCTTT,CASSLTGGGNTEAFF
TRBV7-9,-,-,TRBJ1-1,TGTGCCAGCAGCTTGCTGGGGCCTGAAGCTTTCTTT,CASSLLGPEAFF
TRBV7-9,-,TRBD1,TRBJ2-7,TGTGCCAGCAGCCGAACGGACAGGAGCCCCTACGAGCAGTACTTC,CASSRTDRSPYEQYF
TRBV5-1,-,-,TRBJ1-1,TGCGCCAGCAGCTCCGATTCAGGGTTTCAGGCTTTCTTT,CASSSDSGFQAFF
TRBV24-1,large,-,TRBJ1-1,TGTGCCACCAGTGATTTCGGGAAGGGGGTCACTGAAGCTTTCTTT,CATSDFGKGVTEAFF
TRBV28,-,-,TRBJ1-5,TGTGCCAGCACCAAACCGGTCGGAGGCAATCAGCCCCAGCATTTT,CASTKPVGGNQPQHF
TRBV5-1,-,-,TRBJ1-4,TGCGCCAGCAGCCATGGGACATCTTCAACTAATGAAAAACTGTTTTTT,CASSHGTSSTNEKLFF
TRBV4-3,-,TRBD1,TRBJ1-1,TGCGCCAGCAGCCAAGGGACAGGGGAGAACACTGAAGCTTTCTTT,CASSQGTGENTEAFF